A single sample is the source of the 10 T cell receptor beta chains below, sequenced in a study of blood T cell repertoires in COVID-19. TCRdb keeps only in-frame clones here, not all; method: immunoSEQ multiplex PCR. The top ten hold 0.7% to 0.85% of the sample, which has 350,000 to 500,000 clones, around nine tenths seen once. The material sequenced was peripheral blood. The receptor set was obtained from a man aged 18 to 30 with COVID-19, enrolled during active disease.

This clone was counted once. The rearrangement uses TRBV7-9 and TRBJ2-1; TRBD1 matches 8 bases. The germline gives CDR1 SEHNR, CDR2 FQNEAQ (reference sequence). The J segment lost 4 bases and the V segment lost 3 bases, leaving 14 bases of the junction unmatched. CDR3 length: 18 residues. The CDR3 DNA sequence: TGTGCCAGCAGCTTCCTTTCGGGTGGACAGGGTGGGTACAATGAGCAGTTCTTC. Amino acid sequence: CASSFLSGGQGGYNEQFF.

The V gene is TRBV28, the J gene TRBJ1-2; 7 bases fit TRBD1. Germline V gene sequence: CDR1 MDHEN, CDR2 SYDVKM. The CDR3 covers 14 residues. V dropped 3 bases and J dropped 3; count of bases not matched to a gene: 4. This CDR3 is CASSFPRGYYGYTF. The CDR3 DNA is TGTGCCAGCAGTTTCCCCAGGGGGTACTATGGCTACACCTTC.

The chain uses TRBV6-5 and TRBJ2-4, with no clear D. The V and J ends lost 0 bases and 2 bases respectively, with 8 bases between them. This CDR3 spans 15 amino acids. Germline CDR1 and CDR2: MNHEY and SVGAGI. In nucleotides, the CDR3 is TGTGCCAGCAGTTACTCGGGCAGATCCAAAAACATTCAGTACTTC. Translated: CASSYSGRSKNIQYF.

This clone was recorded a few times. This rearrangement joins TRBV15 to TRBJ1-1, with TRBD1 as a possible D gene (5 bases). CDR1 and CDR2 (germline): LNHNV, YYDKDF (reference sequence). Between the trimmed V and J ends, which lost 0 bases and 4 bases, there was a span of 12 bases. This CDR3 spans 15 amino acids. The CDR3: CATSRDVGARTEAFF. The CDR3 nucleotides read TGTGCCACCAGCAGAGATGTAGGGGCGCGCACTGAAGCTTTCTTT.

This chain uses TRBV30 with TRBJ2-2; D is perhaps TRBD1 (5 bases). CDR3 size: 14 residues. Germline V CDR1 and CDR2: GTSNPN, SVGIG (reference sequence). The germline V and J ends were trimmed by 3 bases and 4 bases, with 12 bases remaining between them. CDR3 in DNA: TGTGCCTGGAGCTTACAGGTCTTCACCGGGGAGCTGTTTTTT. This encodes CAWSLQVFTGELFF.

The gene calls are TRBV12-3 or TRBV12-4 and TRBJ1-5; D unclear. The length of the CDR3 is 13 residues. Trimming took 6 bases from V and 1 from J, leaving 7 bases between them. The CDR3 sequence: CASREQSNQPQHF. The CDR3 coding sequence is TGTGCCAGCAGGGAACAGAGCAATCAGCCCCAGCATTTT.

The chain carries TRBV3-1 (or the pseudogene TRBV3-2) and TRBJ2-7, with D maybe TRBD2 (6 bases). CDR1 is LGHDT and CDR2 is YNNKEL in the germline V gene (reference sequence). The CDR3 loop spans 14 amino acids. V lost 4 bases and J 6 bases, leaving 16 bases between the germline ends. The chain's CDR3 is CASSPAGSGLEQYF. CDR3 DNA sequence: TGTGCCAGCAGCCCGGCGGGGTCAGGGCTCGAGCAGTACTTC.

The chain has TRBV12-3 or TRBV12-4 and TRBJ1-5, with D tentatively TRBD1 (6 bases). CDR3 length: 11 amino acids. V was pared by 4 bases and J by 9 bases, with 7 bases between. CDR3 in DNA: TGTGCCAGCAGTTCGACAGGGCCCCAGCATTTT. Protein sequence: CASSSTGPQHF.

This clone has just a few counts. The V call is TRBV12-3 or TRBV12-4, the J call TRBJ1-2, with no clear D. This CDR3 has 12 residues. V was cut by 2 bases and J by 3 bases, with 4 bases left in between. The CDR3 is CASSLSDYGYTF. The CDR3, as DNA: TGTGCCAGCAGTTTAAGCGACTATGGCTACACCTTC.

This clone was counted once. This chain links TRBV2 with TRBJ2-7, with 7 nucleotides matching TRBD1. The V gene's germline CDR1 is SNHLY and CDR2 FYNNEI. The V and J ends lost 6 bases and 6 bases, in that order; junction bases with no gene match: 8. The CDR3 consists of 13 residues. The chain's CDR3 is CASRPGQFPEQYF. For the CDR3, the DNA is TGTGCCAGCAGGCCGGGACAGTTTCCCGAGCAGTACTTC.